These 22 T cell receptor beta chains were all obtained from the same sample, sequenced in a study of chemoradiotherapy in HPV16-positive cancers. Profiling relied on immunoSEQ multiplex PCR, and the TCRdb table lists in-frame clones only, not all of them. The table includes about 450 clones, 70% to 90% detected once. The input for sequencing was tumor tissue, taken from a patient who underwent chemoradiotherapy. The source of these receptors is a human donor with HPV-associated anogenital cancer.

This clone has just a few counts. The chain recombines TRBV7-7 with TRBJ2-7; TRBD2 aligns across 8 bases. The CDR3 loop spans 11 amino acids. The germline gives CDR1 SSHAT, CDR2 FNYEAQ (reference sequence). CDR3 amino acids: CASGTNYEQYF. CDR3 in DNA: TGTGCTAGCGGGACAAACTACGAGCAGTACTTC.

V is TRBV7-3 and J is TRBJ1-2; possible D gene TRBD1, 5 bases. CDR1 SGHTA and CDR2 FQGTGA come from the germline V gene. The length of the CDR3 is 13 residues. Between the trimmed V and J ends, which lost 3 bases and 4 bases, there was a span of 9 bases. The CDR3 protein is CASSFDGGYGYTF. In DNA, the CDR3 is TGTGCCAGCAGCTTCGACGGGGGCTATGGCTACACCTTC.

This chain links TRBV27 with TRBJ1-2; D remains unclear. Trimming removed 2 bases from V and 8 bases from J, with 12 bases in between. This CDR3 is built from 13 residues. Per germline, CDR1 MNHEY and CDR2 SMNVEV (reference sequence). As DNA, the CDR3 is TGTGCCAGCAGTTTAAAGGTTACATCGGGCTACACCTTC. This gives the protein CASSLKVTSGYTF.

The V and J genes are TRBV7-6 and TRBJ2-1; 10 bases fit TRBD2. This CDR3 has 19 amino acids. The germline V gene has CDR1 SGHVS and CDR2 FNYEAQ. V shed 4 bases and J 4 bases; nucleotides not matched to a gene: 16. CDR3 region: CASSSTVGLAGAGYNEQFF. CDR3 nucleotide sequence: TGTGCCAGCAGCTCTACCGTGGGCCTAGCGGGGGCCGGATACAATGAGCAGTTCTTC.

The sample holds a few counts of this clone. The gene calls are TRBV6-6 and TRBJ1-2; no reliable D call. The CDR3 loop spans 13 amino acids. Trimming removed 7 bases from V and 8 bases from J, with 17 bases in between. Germline V gene sequence: CDR1 MNHNY, CDR2 SVGAGI (reference sequence). The CDR3 DNA reads as TGTGCCAGCACTCGGACCGTCGAAGGGGGCTACACCTTC. The encoded protein is CASTRTVEGGYTF.

The rearrangement links TRBV25-1 to TRBJ2-3; D remains unclear. Germline assignment: CDR1 MGHDK and CDR2 SYGVNS. This CDR3 region has 15 residues. V lost 7 bases and J lost 3, with 17 bases in between. CDR3 DNA sequence: TGTGCCAGCATGACGACATACGAGTGGACAGATACGCAGTATTTT. It encodes CASMTTYEWTDTQYF.

This clone has only one observation. The J gene is TRBJ2-7, the V gene TRBV7-8, with TRBD2 matching over 7 bases. V dropped 2 bases and J dropped 7; count of bases not matched to a gene: 5. This CDR3 has 13 residues. Germline-derived CDR1 and CDR2 are SGHVS and FQNEAQ. This chain's CDR3 is CASSLLTGREQYF. CDR3 sequence (DNA): TGTGCCAGCAGCTTACTAACCGGGAGGGAGCAGTACTTC.

V usage is TRBV27 and J usage is TRBJ1-2, with TRBD1 as a possible D gene (5 bases). CDR1 MNHEY and CDR2 SMNVEV come from the germline V gene (reference sequence). The CDR3 has 15 amino acids. Trimming took off 7 bases at V and 4 bases at J, with 19 bases between the two ends. The CDR3 sequence: CASKIEGGDVYGYTF. As DNA, the CDR3 is TGTGCCAGCAAGATCGAAGGCGGGGACGTCTATGGCTACACCTTC.

The genes are TRBV7-3 and TRBJ2-7; 8 bases agree with TRBD2. After removal of 2 bases from V and 6 bases from J, the junction contained 21 bases not matched to a gene. Germline V lookup: CDR1 SGHTA, CDR2 FQGTGA. The CDR3 length is 19 residues. In DNA, the CDR3 is TGTGCCAGCAGCTTATCAGGAGGGGAGCTAAGGAGCGGGGGCGGCGAGCAGTACTTC. Translating it yields CASSLSGGELRSGGGEQYF.

The chain couples TRBV5-5 to TRBJ2-2; 7 nucleotides line up with TRBD1. CDR1 is SGHKS and CDR2 is YYEKEE in the germline V gene (reference sequence). The V gene end was trimmed by 6 bases and the J gene end by 3 bases; junction bases not matched to a gene: 11. The CDR3 has 16 residues. DNA for the CDR3: TGTGCCAGCAACAAAATCGACAGGGTCTACACCGGGGAGCTGTTTTTT. This encodes CASNKIDRVYTGELFF.

This chain uses TRBV27 with TRBJ1-1; TRBD1 might be the D (5 bases). The CDR3 runs 15 residues. The V gene's germline CDR1 is MNHEY and CDR2 SMNVEV (reference sequence). The V end lost 5 bases, the J end lost 4 bases, and 17 bases lay between the germline ends. The CDR3 loop reads CASSKMAGFTTEAFF. The CDR3 nucleotides read TGTGCCAGCAGTAAAATGGCAGGGTTCACCACTGAAGCTTTCTTT.

This chain uses TRBV28 with TRBJ2-5, with 8 bases lining up with TRBD1. The CDR3 is made up of 16 amino acids. CDR1 is MDHEN, CDR2 SYDVKM, per germline. Germline trimming cut 5 bases from V and 4 bases from J; bases unmatched to any gene: 12. The CDR3 DNA follows: TGTGCCAGCAGTACACGAACAGGGGGAACGGGAGAGACCCAGTACTTC. Translated: CASSTRTGGTGETQYF. Supplemented by reference TRBV28 and TRBJ2-5, the full variable domain reads DVKVTQSSRYLVKRTGEKVFLECVQDMDHENMFWYRQDPGLGLRLIYFSYDVKMKEKGDIPEGYSVSREKKERFSLILESASTNQTSMYLCASSTRTGGTGETQYFGPGTRLLVL.

This chain links TRBV19 with TRBJ1-1; perhaps TRBD1 as D (6 bases). Germline V lookup: CDR1 LNHDA, CDR2 SQIVND (reference sequence). The V end was cut by 1 base, the J end by 6 bases, with 12 bases between. The CDR3 is 14 residues long. The CDR3 spells CASSIVPGEAEAFF. The CDR3 DNA sequence: TGTGCCAGTAGTATAGTTCCAGGGGAGGCTGAAGCTTTCTTT.

The chain links TRBV28 to TRBJ1-5, with 9 bases aligning to TRBD1. Trimming at V came to 10 bases and at J to 1 base, leaving 2 bases not matched to a gene. CDR3 length: 13 amino acids. CDR1 and CDR2 from the germline V gene are MDHEN and SYDVKM. CDR3 protein: CAIGQGSNQPQHF. The CDR3 nucleotides read TGTGCCATCGGACAGGGGAGCAATCAGCCCCAGCATTTT.

The V gene is TRBV18, the J gene TRBJ2-1, with unresolved D. From germline, CDR1 is KGHSH and CDR2 LQKENI. There are 15 residues in the CDR3. Trimming cost V 6 bases and J 4 bases, with 16 bases left between them. CDR3 region: CASSPEGPIYNEQFF. The DNA for the CDR3 is TGTGCCAGCTCTCCAGAAGGACCTATATACAATGAGCAGTTCTTC. The full variable domain, completed using reference TRBV18 and TRBJ2-1, is NAGVMQNPRHLVRRRGQEARLRCSPMKGHSHVYWYRQLPEEGLKFMVYLQKENIIDESGMPKERFSAEFPKEGPSILRIQQVVRGDSAAYFCASSPEGPIYNEQFFGPGTRLTVL.

V gene TRBV1 combines with J gene TRBJ2-1; TRBD2 was called by the table and not checked on the DNA. TRBV1 constitutes a pseudogene. The CDR3 length is 11 residues. The CDR3 reads CTSSQGSEQFF. The CDR3 DNA is TGCACCAGCAGCCAAGGTAGTGAGCAGTTCTTC.

The chain employs TRBV9 and TRBJ2-3, with 10 bases aligning to TRBD1. The CDR3 totals 17 residues. Germline loops: CDR1 SGDLS, CDR2 YYNGEE. The J segment lost 1 base and the V segment lost 3 bases, leaving 8 bases of the junction unmatched. CDR3 residues: CASSAWDRGPGTDTQYF. The CDR3 DNA is TGTGCCAGCAGCGCGTGGGACAGGGGACCCGGCACAGATACGCAGTATTTT.

The chain recombines TRBV7-3 with TRBJ2-7; 7 bases are shared with TRBD2. The CDR3 sequence is 15 residues long. J was trimmed by 0 bases and V by 2 bases; bases with no gene match: 4. Germline CDR1 is SGHTA and CDR2 is FQGTGA. This chain's CDR3 is CASSLSGGSSYEQYF. The CDR3 DNA is TGTGCCAGCAGCTTATCTGGCGGGAGCTCCTACGAGCAGTACTTC.

The gene calls are TRBV7-6 and TRBJ2-1; 7 bases fit TRBD2. This CDR3 region has 14 residues. Trimming at V came to 5 bases and at J to 7 bases, leaving 8 bases not matched to a gene. From germline, CDR1 is SGHVS and CDR2 FNYEAQ. The CDR3 region is CASSRGLSTNEQFF. The CDR3 region has the DNA TGTGCCAGCAGCCGGGGACTATCTACAAATGAGCAGTTCTTC.

V is TRBV6-1 and J is TRBJ2-7, with 7 bases identical to TRBD1. CDR3 length equals 13 residues. V shed 7 bases, J shed 1 base, and the junction held 4 bases outside the gene matches. Germline V lookup: CDR1 MNHNS, CDR2 SASEGT. CDR3 coding DNA: TGTGCCAGCATCAACAGGGGATCCTACGAGCAGTACTTC. Translating it yields CASINRGSYEQYF.

V and J are TRBV10-3 and TRBJ2-5; 13 bases align to TRBD2. Germline V CDR1 and CDR2: ENHRY, SYGVKD. The CDR3 is 15 residues long. The J segment lost 5 bases and the V segment lost 2 bases, leaving 2 bases of the junction unmatched. The CDR3 loop reads CAISETSGGAETQYF. CDR3 in DNA: TGTGCCATCAGTGAGACTAGCGGGGGGGCGGAGACCCAGTACTTC.

The gene calls are TRBV19 and TRBJ1-1; 9 bases line up with TRBD1. The CDR3 is 13 amino acids. Germline assignment: CDR1 LNHDA and CDR2 SQIVND (reference sequence). The ends lost 1 base at V and 8 bases at J; junction bases unmatched: 2. The CDR3 DNA sequence: TGTGCCAGTAGTATAGGGACAGGGGCGGAAGCTTTCTTT. Amino acid sequence: CASSIGTGAEAFF.